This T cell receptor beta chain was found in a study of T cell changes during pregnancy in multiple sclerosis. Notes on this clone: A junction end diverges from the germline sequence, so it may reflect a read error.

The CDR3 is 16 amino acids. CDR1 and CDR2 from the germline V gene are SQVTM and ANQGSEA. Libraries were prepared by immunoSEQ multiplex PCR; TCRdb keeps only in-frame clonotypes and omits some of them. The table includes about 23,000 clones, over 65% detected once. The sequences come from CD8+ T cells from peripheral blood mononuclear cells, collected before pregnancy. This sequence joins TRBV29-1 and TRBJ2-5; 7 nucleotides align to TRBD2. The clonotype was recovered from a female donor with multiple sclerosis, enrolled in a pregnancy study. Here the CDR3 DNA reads TGCAGCATTGAATTTTTGAGCGGGGTCTACCAAGAGACCCAGTACTTC. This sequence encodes CSIEFLSGVYQETQYF.